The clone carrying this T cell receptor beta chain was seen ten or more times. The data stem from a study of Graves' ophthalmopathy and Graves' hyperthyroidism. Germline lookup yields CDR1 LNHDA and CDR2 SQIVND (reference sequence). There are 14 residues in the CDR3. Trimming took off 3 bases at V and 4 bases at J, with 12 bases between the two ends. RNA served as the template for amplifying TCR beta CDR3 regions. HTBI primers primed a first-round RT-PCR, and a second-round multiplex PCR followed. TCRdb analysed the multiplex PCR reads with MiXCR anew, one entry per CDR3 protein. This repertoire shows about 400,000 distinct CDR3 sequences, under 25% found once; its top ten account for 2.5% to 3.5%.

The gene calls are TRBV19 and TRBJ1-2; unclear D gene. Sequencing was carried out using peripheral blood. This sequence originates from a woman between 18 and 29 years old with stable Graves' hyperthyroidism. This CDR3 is CASSISRTTYGYTF. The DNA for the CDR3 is TGTGCCAGTAGTATTTCGCGAACCACCTATGGCTACACCTTC.